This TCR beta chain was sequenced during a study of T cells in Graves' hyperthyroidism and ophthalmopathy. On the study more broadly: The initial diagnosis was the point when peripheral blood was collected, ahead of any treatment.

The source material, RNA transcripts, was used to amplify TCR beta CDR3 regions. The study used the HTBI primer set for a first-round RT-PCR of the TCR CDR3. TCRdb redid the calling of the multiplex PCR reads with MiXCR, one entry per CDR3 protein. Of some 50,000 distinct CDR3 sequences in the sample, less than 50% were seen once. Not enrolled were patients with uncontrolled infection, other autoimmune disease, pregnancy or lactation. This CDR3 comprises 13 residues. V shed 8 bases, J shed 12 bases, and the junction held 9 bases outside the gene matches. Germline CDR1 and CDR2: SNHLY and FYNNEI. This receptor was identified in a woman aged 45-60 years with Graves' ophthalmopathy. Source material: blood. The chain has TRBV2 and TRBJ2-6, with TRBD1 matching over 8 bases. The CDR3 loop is CASSDREVTVLTF. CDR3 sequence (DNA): TGTGCCAGCTCGGACAGGGAGGTCACCGTCCTGACTTTC.